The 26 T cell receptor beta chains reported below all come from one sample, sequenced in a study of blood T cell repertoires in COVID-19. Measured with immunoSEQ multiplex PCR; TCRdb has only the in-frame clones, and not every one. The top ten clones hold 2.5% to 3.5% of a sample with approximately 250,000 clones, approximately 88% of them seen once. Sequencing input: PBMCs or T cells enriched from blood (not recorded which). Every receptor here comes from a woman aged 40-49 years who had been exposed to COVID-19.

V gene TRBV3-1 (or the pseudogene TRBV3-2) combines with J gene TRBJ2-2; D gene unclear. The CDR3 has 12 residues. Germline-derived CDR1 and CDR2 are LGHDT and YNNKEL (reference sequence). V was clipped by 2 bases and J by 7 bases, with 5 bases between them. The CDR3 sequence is CASSQRDGELFF. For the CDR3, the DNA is TGTGCCAGCAGCCAAAGAGACGGGGAGCTGTTTTTT.

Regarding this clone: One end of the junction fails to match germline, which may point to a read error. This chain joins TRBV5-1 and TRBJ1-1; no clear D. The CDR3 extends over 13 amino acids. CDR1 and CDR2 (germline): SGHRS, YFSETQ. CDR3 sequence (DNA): TGTGCCAGCAGCTCTAGATTTAACACTGAAGCTTTCTTT. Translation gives CASSSRFNTEAFF.

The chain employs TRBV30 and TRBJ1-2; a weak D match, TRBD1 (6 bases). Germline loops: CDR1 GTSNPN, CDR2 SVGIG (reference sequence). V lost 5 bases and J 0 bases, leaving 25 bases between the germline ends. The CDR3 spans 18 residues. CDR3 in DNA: TGTGCCTGGGCCAACCTACGTCTCATCAGGGGATCTAACTATGGCTACACCTTC. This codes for CAWANLRLIRGSNYGYTF.

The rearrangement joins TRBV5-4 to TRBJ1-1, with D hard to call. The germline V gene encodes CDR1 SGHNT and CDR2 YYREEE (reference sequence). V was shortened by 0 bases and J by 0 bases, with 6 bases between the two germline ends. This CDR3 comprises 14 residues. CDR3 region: CASSLGGMNTEAFF. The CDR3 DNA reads TGTGCCAGCAGCTTGGGCGGCATGAACACTGAAGCTTTCTTT.

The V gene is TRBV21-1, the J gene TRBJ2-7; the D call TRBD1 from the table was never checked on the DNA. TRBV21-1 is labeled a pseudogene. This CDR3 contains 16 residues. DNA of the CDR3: TGTGCCAGCAGCAAATTGTTATGGGGCAGTTCCTACGAGCAGTACGTC. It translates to CASSKLLWGSSYEQYV.

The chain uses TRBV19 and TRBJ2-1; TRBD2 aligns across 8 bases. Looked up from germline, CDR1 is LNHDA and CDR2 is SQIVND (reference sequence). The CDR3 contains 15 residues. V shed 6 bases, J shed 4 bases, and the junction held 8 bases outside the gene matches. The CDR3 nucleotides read TGTGCCAGTAGCCGTACGGGAGGGCATTACAATGAGCAGTTCTTC. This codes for CASSRTGGHYNEQFF.

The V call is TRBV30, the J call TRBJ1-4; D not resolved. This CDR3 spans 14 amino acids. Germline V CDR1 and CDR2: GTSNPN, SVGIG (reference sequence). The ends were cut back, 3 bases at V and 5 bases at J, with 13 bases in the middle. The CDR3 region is CAWRPMGGNEKLFF. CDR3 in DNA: TGTGCCTGGAGACCCATGGGCGGGAATGAAAAACTGTTTTTT.

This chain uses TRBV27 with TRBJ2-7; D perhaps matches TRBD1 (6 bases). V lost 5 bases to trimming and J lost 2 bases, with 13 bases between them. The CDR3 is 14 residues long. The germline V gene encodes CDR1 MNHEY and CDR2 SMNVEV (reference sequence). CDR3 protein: CASSTPTGAYEQYV. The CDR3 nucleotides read TGTGCCAGCAGTACCCCGACAGGAGCCTACGAGCAGTACGTC.

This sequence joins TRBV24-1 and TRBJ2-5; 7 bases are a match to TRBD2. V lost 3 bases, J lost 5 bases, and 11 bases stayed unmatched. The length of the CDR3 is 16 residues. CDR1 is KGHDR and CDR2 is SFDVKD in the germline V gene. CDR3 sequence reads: CATSDVRAGDLETQYF. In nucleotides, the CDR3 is TGTGCCACCAGTGATGTTCGGGCGGGGGATTTGGAGACCCAGTACTTC.

CDR3 sequence (DNA): TGTGCCAGCGGACAGGGGAAGATCGCTTTCTTT. This translates into CASGQGKIAFF. The chain links TRBV6-5 to TRBJ1-1, with TRBD1 matching 9 bases. The J segment lost 11 bases and the V segment lost 8 bases, leaving 6 bases of the junction unmatched. The length of the CDR3 is 11 residues. In germline, CDR1 is MNHEY, CDR2 SVGAGI.

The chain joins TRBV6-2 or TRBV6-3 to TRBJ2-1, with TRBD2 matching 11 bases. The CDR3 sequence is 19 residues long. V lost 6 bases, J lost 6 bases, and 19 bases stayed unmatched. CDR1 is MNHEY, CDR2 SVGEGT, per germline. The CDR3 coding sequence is TGTGCCAGCAGCCCCTTAGCGGGGGGGCCTTTGGGGTTCCCCAATGAGCAGTTCTTC. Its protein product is CASSPLAGGPLGFPNEQFF.

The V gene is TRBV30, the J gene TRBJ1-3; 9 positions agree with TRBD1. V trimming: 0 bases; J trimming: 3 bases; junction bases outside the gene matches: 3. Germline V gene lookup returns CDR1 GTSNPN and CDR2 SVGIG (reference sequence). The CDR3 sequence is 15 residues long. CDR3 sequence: CAWSVDRGSGNTIYF. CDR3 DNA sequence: TGTGCCTGGAGTGTAGACAGGGGGAGTGGAAACACCATATATTTT. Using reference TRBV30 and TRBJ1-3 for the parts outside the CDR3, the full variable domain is SQTIHQWPATLVQPVGSPLSLECTVEGTSNPNLYWYRQAAGRGLQLLFYSVGIGQISSEVPQNLSASRPQDRQFILSSKKLLLSDSGFYLCAWSVDRGSGNTIYFGEGSWLTVV.

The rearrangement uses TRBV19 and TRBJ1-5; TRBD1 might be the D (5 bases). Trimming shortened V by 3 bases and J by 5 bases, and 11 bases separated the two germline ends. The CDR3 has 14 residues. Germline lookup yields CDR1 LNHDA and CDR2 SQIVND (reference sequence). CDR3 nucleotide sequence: TGTGCCAGTAGTATGACAGCCATCGATCAGCCCCAGCATTTT. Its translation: CASSMTAIDQPQHF.

In DNA form, the CDR3 reads TGTGCCAGCAGTGAACAGGGGCCTTATTATAATCAGCCCCAGCATTTT. Translating it yields CASSEQGPYYNQPQHF. The genes are TRBV6-1 and TRBJ1-5; possibly TRBD1 for D (6 bases). Germline loops: CDR1 MNHNS, CDR2 SASEGT. The CDR3 is made up of 16 amino acids. Between the trimmed V and J ends, which lost 2 bases and 4 bases, there was a span of 15 bases.

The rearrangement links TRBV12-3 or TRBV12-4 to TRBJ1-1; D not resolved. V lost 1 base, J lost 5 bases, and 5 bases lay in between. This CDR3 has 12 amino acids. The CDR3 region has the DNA TGTGCCAGCAGTTTAGGTTCAACTGAAGCTTTCTTT. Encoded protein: CASSLGSTEAFF.

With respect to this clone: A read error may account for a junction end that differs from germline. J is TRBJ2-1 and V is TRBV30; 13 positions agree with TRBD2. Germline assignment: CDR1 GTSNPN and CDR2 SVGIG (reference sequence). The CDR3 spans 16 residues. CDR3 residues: CAWRRSLAGGYSEQFF. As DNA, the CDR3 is TGTGCCTGGAGGCGTTCACTAGCGGGAGGGTACAGTGAGCAGTTCTTC.

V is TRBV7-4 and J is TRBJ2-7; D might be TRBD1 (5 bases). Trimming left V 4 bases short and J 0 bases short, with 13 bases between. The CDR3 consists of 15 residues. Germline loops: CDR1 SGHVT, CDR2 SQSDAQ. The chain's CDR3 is CASSSPDRNSYEQYV. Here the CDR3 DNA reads TGTGCCAGCAGCTCACCCGACAGAAACTCCTACGAGCAGTACGTC.

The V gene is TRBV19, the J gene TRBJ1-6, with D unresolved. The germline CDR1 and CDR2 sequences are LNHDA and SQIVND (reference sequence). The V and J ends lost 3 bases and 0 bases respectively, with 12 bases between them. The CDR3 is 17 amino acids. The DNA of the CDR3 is TGTGCCAGTAGTATTGAGGGTACGGCCTCCTATAATTCACCCCTCCACTTT. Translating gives CASSIEGTASYNSPLHF.

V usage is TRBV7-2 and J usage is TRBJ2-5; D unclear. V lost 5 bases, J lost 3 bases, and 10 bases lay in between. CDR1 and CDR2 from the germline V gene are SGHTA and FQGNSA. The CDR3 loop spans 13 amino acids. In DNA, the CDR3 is TGTGCCAGCAGCCCTTCGTCGGAAGAGACCCAGTACTTC. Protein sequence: CASSPSSEETQYF. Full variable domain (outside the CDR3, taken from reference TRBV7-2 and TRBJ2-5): GAGVSQSPSNKVTEKGKDVELRCDPISGHTALYWYRQSLGQGLEFLIYFQGNSAPDKSGLPSDRFSAERTGGSVSTLTIQRTQQEDSAVYLCASSPSSEETQYFGPGTRLLVL.

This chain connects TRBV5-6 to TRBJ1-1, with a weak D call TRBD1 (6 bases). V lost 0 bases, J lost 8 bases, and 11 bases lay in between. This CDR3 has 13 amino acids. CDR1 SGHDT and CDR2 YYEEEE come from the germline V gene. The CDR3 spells CASSLVGTMEAFF. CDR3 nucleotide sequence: TGTGCCAGCAGCTTGGTTGGGACAATGGAAGCTTTCTTT.

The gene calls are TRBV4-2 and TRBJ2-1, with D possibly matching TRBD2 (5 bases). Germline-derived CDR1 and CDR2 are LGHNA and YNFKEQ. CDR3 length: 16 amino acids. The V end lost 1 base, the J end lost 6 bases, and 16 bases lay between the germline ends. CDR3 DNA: TGTGCCAGCAGCCAAGTTTCCAGCGGAGAAATCAATGAGCAGTTCTTC. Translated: CASSQVSSGEINEQFF.

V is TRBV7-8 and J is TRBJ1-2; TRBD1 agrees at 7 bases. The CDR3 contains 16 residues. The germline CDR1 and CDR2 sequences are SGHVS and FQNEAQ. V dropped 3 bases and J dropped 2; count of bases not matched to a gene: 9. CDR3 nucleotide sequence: TGTGCCAGCAGCTTGCTGACAGGGCCCAAGAACTATGGCTACACCTTC. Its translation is CASSLLTGPKNYGYTF.

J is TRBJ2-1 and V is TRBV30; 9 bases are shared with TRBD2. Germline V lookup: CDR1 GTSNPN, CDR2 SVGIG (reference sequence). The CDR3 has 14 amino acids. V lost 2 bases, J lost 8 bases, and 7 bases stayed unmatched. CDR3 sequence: CAWSRRGGQDEQFF. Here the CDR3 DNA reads TGTGCCTGGAGTCGGCGGGGGGGCCAGGATGAGCAGTTCTTC.

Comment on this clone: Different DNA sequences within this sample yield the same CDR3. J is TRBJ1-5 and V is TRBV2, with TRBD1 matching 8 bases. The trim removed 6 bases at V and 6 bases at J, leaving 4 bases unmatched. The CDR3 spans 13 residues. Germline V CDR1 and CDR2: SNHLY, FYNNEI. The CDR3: CASRRQGTQPQHF. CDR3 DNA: TGTGCCAGCAGGAGACAGGGGACTCAGCCCCAGCATTTT.

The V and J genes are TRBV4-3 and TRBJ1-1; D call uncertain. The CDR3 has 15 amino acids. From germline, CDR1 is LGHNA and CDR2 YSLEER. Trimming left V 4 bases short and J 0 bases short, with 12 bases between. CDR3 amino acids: CASSPSRGMNTEAFF. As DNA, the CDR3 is TGCGCCAGCAGCCCATCGCGGGGAATGAACACTGAAGCTTTCTTT.

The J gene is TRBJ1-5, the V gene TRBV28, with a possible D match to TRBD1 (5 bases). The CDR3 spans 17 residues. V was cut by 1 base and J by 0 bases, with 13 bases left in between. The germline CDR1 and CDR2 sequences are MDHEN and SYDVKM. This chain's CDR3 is CASSLLGVTDSNQPQHF. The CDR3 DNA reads TGTGCCAGCAGTTTATTAGGGGTGACGGATAGCAATCAGCCCCAGCATTTT.